The source of this TCR beta chain is a study of blood T cell repertoires in COVID-19. Sequenced by immunoSEQ multiplex PCR; TCRdb stores in-frame clones only, minus some. The sample has about 280,000 clones, 86% seen once. V gave up 1 base and J gave up 5 bases, with 18 bases separating them. The germline CDR1 and CDR2 sequences are SGHVS and FNYEAQ. This CDR3 has 16 amino acids. This rearrangement joins TRBV7-6 to TRBJ2-7; TRBD2 is a possible D gene (6 bases). Sequenced sample: peripheral blood. The origin of this receptor is a woman in her 30s who had recovered from COVID-19. As DNA, the CDR3 is TGTGCCAGCAGCTTAGGGTTAGGAGGGATTAAGAACGAGCAGTACTTC. Residues: CASSLGLGGIKNEQYF.